What follows are 16 T cell receptor beta chains derived from one specimen sequenced in a study of CD8 T cells in Susac syndrome. RNA totalling roughly 0.45 to 1 ug underwent reverse transcription with random hexamers. One entry per CDR3 protein, called by TCRdb with MiXCR from the immunoSEQ multiplex PCR reads. The sample lists 300,000 to 350,000 distinct CDR3 sequences, about 92% occurring once. The sample taken for sequencing was CD4+ T cells from PBMCs. Receptors were obtained from a human donor with multiple sclerosis.

The chain uses TRBV27 and TRBJ2-1, with D unclear. Germline-derived CDR1 and CDR2 are MNHEY and SMNVEV (reference sequence). The V end lost 5 bases, the J end lost 5 bases, and 4 bases lay between the germline ends. The CDR3 has 11 amino acids. This CDR3 is CASSLHNEQFF. The CDR3 bases are TGTGCCAGCAGTCTCCACAATGAGCAGTTCTTC.

The chain carries TRBV20-1 and TRBJ2-4, with D possibly TRBD2 on 6 matching bases. The germline V gene encodes CDR1 DFQATT and CDR2 SNEGSKA (reference sequence). The CDR3 runs 17 residues. V was trimmed by 1 base and J by 1 base, leaving 17 bases between them. In DNA, the CDR3 is TGCAGTGCTAGAGGGGCTCTAGCGCCTGAGGCCAAAAACATTCAGTACTTC. Its translation is CSARGALAPEAKNIQYF.

V and J are TRBV5-1 and TRBJ2-2; D perhaps matches TRBD2 (5 bases). This CDR3 comprises 13 residues. CDR1 is SGHRS and CDR2 is YFSETQ in the germline V gene. V dropped 4 bases and J dropped 1 base, with 5 bases sitting between them. Here the CDR3 DNA reads TGCGCCAGCAGCACTAGGAACACCGGGGAGCTGTTTTTT. This sequence encodes CASSTRNTGELFF.

The chain links TRBV2 to TRBJ1-5; D is unclear. The CDR3 totals 13 residues. Germline loops: CDR1 SNHLY, CDR2 FYNNEI. Trimming removed 4 bases from V and 4 bases from J, with 8 bases in between. The DNA of the CDR3 is TGTGCCAGCAGTGGAGGCGAAAATCAGCCCCAGCATTTT. Its translation is CASSGGENQPQHF.

The V call is TRBV5-8, the J call TRBJ1-1; 7 nucleotides agree with TRBD1. The V gene's germline CDR1 is SGHTS and CDR2 YDEGEE. J was trimmed by 1 base and V by 2 bases; bases with no gene match: 8. This CDR3 is 16 amino acids long. The CDR3 sequence is CASSFDTGTENTEAFF. In DNA, the CDR3 is TGTGCCAGCAGCTTTGATACCGGGACAGAGAACACTGAAGCTTTCTTT.

V usage is TRBV18 and J usage is TRBJ1-1, with a tentative D call TRBD1 (5 bases). The length of the CDR3 is 14 residues. V was cut by 3 bases and J by 3 bases, with 11 bases left in between. Germline V CDR1 and CDR2: KGHSH, LQKENI. The CDR3 region has the DNA TGTGCCAGCTCACCGGCTGGGGGGTACACTGAAGCTTTCTTT. Encoded protein: CASSPAGGYTEAFF.

This clonotype was seen once. The rearrangement links TRBV20-1 to TRBJ2-1; D uncertain. Trimming stripped 6 bases from V and 2 bases from J, with 14 bases between. Germline V lookup: CDR1 DFQATT, CDR2 SNEGSKA (reference sequence). This CDR3 region has 14 residues. CDR3 region: CSARLPDTYNEQFF. The CDR3 DNA reads as TGCAGTGCGAGACTCCCGGATACCTACAATGAGCAGTTCTTC.

This rearrangement joins TRBV9 to TRBJ2-3, with 7 positions matching TRBD1. CDR3 length equals 16 residues. Trimming cost V 7 bases and J 6 bases; bases outside gene matches: 17. Germline V gives CDR1 SGDLS, CDR2 YYNGEE. CDR3 protein: CASSKQGDAHVDTQYF. CDR3 sequence (DNA): TGTGCCAGCTCTAAGCAGGGGGATGCTCATGTGGATACGCAGTATTTT.

V usage is TRBV20-1 and J usage is TRBJ1-1, with D unclear. Germline CDR1 and CDR2: DFQATT and SNEGSKA (reference sequence). Trimming pared 3 bases from V and 6 bases from J, leaving 14 bases between. The CDR3 has 13 residues. The DNA of the CDR3 is TGCAGTGCTAGCATCTTGGCGGTGGCTGAAGCTTTCTTT. Encoded protein: CSASILAVAEAFF.

The chain carries TRBV19 and TRBJ2-1; D is ambiguous. The CDR3 totals 14 residues. Trimming took 3 bases from V and 3 from J, leaving 9 bases between them. Per germline, CDR1 LNHDA and CDR2 SQIVND (reference sequence). CDR3 loop: CASSIGRFYNEQFF. The CDR3 region has the DNA TGTGCCAGTAGTATTGGCAGGTTCTACAATGAGCAGTTCTTC.

J is TRBJ1-2 and V is TRBV30; no reliable D call. Germline values: CDR1 GTSNPN, CDR2 SVGIG (reference sequence). The CDR3 is 11 amino acids. The V end lost 5 bases, the J end lost 1 base, and 5 bases lay between the germline ends. DNA for the CDR3: TGTGCCTGGGGCCATAACTATGGCTACACCTTC. Translation gives CAWGHNYGYTF.

The chain recombines TRBV29-1 with TRBJ1-5; the D gene is possibly TRBD1 (6 bases). Germline-derived CDR1 and CDR2 are SQVTM and ANQGSEA. Trimming removed 4 bases at V and 3 bases at J, with 13 bases between. This CDR3 region has 14 residues. DNA of the CDR3: TGCAGCGTTGGTGGTCCAGGGGACAATCAGCCCCAGCATTTT. Amino acids: CSVGGPGDNQPQHF.

This chain uses TRBV7-9 with TRBJ2-5; D gene unclear. V lost 6 bases and J lost 5, with 10 bases in between. This CDR3 is built from 12 residues. Germline CDR1 and CDR2: SEHNR and FQNEAQ (reference sequence). CDR3 residues: CASRAVGETQYF. In DNA, the CDR3 is TGTGCCAGCAGGGCCGTCGGTGAGACCCAGTACTTC.

The J gene is TRBJ2-7, the V gene TRBV27; 7 nucleotides match TRBD1. The CDR3 extends over 15 amino acids. Trimming removed 8 bases from V and 0 bases from J; junction bases left unmatched: 10. The germline V gene has CDR1 MNHEY and CDR2 SMNVEV (reference sequence). The chain's CDR3 is CASRSHGTASYEQYF. The CDR3 nucleotides read TGTGCCAGCCGCTCACACGGGACAGCCTCCTACGAGCAGTACTTC.

V usage is TRBV5-4 and J usage is TRBJ1-2, with 7 bases that match TRBD1. Germline-derived CDR1 and CDR2 are SGHNT and YYREEE (reference sequence). With 4 bases clipped from V and 4 bases from J, the junction kept 7 bases outside the gene matches. There are 14 residues in the CDR3. In DNA form, the CDR3 reads TGTGCCAGCAGCCCCCCCGGGACAGTCTATGGCTACACCTTC. As protein: CASSPPGTVYGYTF.

The V gene is TRBV29-1, the J gene TRBJ2-1; 7 positions agree with TRBD2. This CDR3 comprises 15 residues. CDR1 and CDR2 (germline): SQVTM, ANQGSEA. Trimming cost V 1 base and J 8 bases; bases outside gene matches: 11. CDR3 bases: TGCAGCGTTGAAGTCCGGACGGGGGGTAGCGATGAGCAGTTCTTC. It specifies CSVEVRTGGSDEQFF.